The T cell receptor beta chain under discussion was sequenced for a study of radiation and T cells in renal cell carcinoma. The time point is: blood 2 weeks post-SBRT. Sample treatment: 15 Gy SBRT to primary tumor, nephrectomy 4 weeks later. Here immunoSEQ multiplex PCR was the method, and the copy in TCRdb shows in-frame clones only, minus some. The sample lists more than 95,000 clones, 65% to 85% occurring once. The V and J ends lost 0 bases and 0 bases respectively, with 6 bases between them. The CDR3 length is 14 residues. Germline lookup yields CDR1 SGHRS and CDR2 YFSETQ. This specimen consisted of blood, obtained from a patient whose treatment included radiotherapy and nephrectomy. This sequence was found in a man aged 45 to 65 with renal cell carcinoma. The chain combines TRBV5-1 with TRBJ2-5, with D unresolved. The CDR3 spells CASSLAQHQETQYF. The CDR3 nucleotides read TGCGCCAGCAGCTTGGCGCAACACCAAGAGACCCAGTACTTC.